This T cell receptor (beta chain) originates from a study of blood T cell repertoires in COVID-19. Study details: In each case, the material was cDNA or gDNA derived from T cells, B-cell-depleted T cells, or PBMCs.

It was during active infection that Seattle patients were enrolled and then longitudinally followed. As processed by the authors: The assay estimated nucleated cells by amplifying reference gene primers. Assay used: immunoSEQ multiplex PCR; TCRdb lists only in-frame clones, some missing. V and J calls and clone size are as listed in that table; D and trimming were resolved from the DNA. The sample lists 55,000 to 75,000 clones, about 80% seen once, with roughly a tenth in the top ten. J was trimmed by 2 bases and V by 3 bases; bases with no gene match: 7. Germline CDR1 SGHNT, CDR2 YYREEE (reference sequence). There are 15 residues in the CDR3.

The material sequenced was peripheral blood. The chain links TRBV5-4 to TRBJ1-1, with 7 bases fitting TRBD1. The sequence derives from a man of 80 years or more with COVID-19, enrolled during active disease. The CDR3 DNA sequence: TGTGCCAGCAGCTGGGCGGGGACAGCCAACACTGAAGCTTTCTTT. It translates to CASSWAGTANTEAFF.